The 9 T cell receptor beta chains given below trace back to one sample, sequenced in a study of blood T cell repertoires in COVID-19. Data came from immunoSEQ multiplex PCR; TCRdb stores just in-frame clones and leaves some out. The repertoire has about 400,000 clones, around 90% of them found once; the top ten carry around 2%. Sequenced input: PBMCs or T cells enriched from blood (not recorded which). The receptor source for this set is a woman in her 40s with acute COVID-19.

This clone has more than one count but fewer than ten. The chain employs TRBV6-1 and TRBJ1-5, with D possibly TRBD1 on 5 matching bases. The CDR3 is 14 residues long. Per germline, CDR1 MNHNS and CDR2 SASEGT. Trimming took 1 base from V and 6 from J, leaving 10 bases between them. The CDR3 DNA reads TGTGCCAGCAGTGAAGGACCCGGGGGTCAGCCCCAGCATTTT. Its translation: CASSEGPGGQPQHF.

This rearrangement joins TRBV5-1 to TRBJ1-2; the match to TRBD1 covers 7 bases. The V gene end was trimmed by 3 bases and the J gene end by 8 bases; junction bases not matched to a gene: 10. The CDR3 is made up of 14 amino acids. Looked up from germline, CDR1 is SGHRS and CDR2 is YFSETQ. The CDR3 region is CASSSATGTGGYTF. The CDR3 nucleotides are TGCGCCAGCAGCTCAGCGACAGGGACTGGAGGCTACACCTTC.

The J gene is TRBJ1-3, the V gene TRBV24-1; 9 bases align to TRBD1. CDR1 KGHDR and CDR2 SFDVKD come from the germline V gene. V lost 3 bases to trimming and J lost 7 bases; unmatched junction nucleotides: 9. This CDR3 spans 16 amino acids. CDR3 in DNA: TGTGCCACCAGTGATCCCCGGACAGGGGATGGGAACACCATATATTTT. Protein: CATSDPRTGDGNTIYF.

This chain links TRBV20-1 with TRBJ2-7, with D unclear. The ends were cut back, 3 bases at V and 0 bases at J, with 15 bases in the middle. The germline V gene encodes CDR1 DFQATT and CDR2 SNEGSKA (reference sequence). The CDR3 is made up of 15 amino acids. The CDR3 sequence is CSASSMAERSYEQYF. The CDR3 DNA sequence: TGCAGTGCTAGTTCGATGGCAGAACGCTCCTACGAGCAGTACTTC.

This clone was counted a few times. The rearrangement links TRBV6-5 to TRBJ1-2; D is ambiguous. Deletions cut 2 bases from V and 4 bases from J, with 8 bases between. The germline V gene has CDR1 MNHEY and CDR2 SVGAGI. CDR3 size: 13 residues. The chain's CDR3 is CASSYVAGYGYTF. CDR3 bases: TGTGCCAGCAGTTACGTGGCTGGCTATGGCTACACCTTC.

This chain joins TRBV5-1 and TRBJ1-2; 9 nucleotides agree with TRBD1. This CDR3 has 13 residues. Germline CDR1 and CDR2: SGHRS and YFSETQ. Trimming cost V 6 bases and J 8 bases; bases outside gene matches: 8. CDR3 region: CASKLQGARGYTF. The CDR3, as DNA: TGCGCCAGCAAGCTACAGGGGGCGAGGGGCTACACCTTC.

The chain uses TRBV21-1 and TRBJ1-5; the table's D call, TRBD1, was not checked against the DNA. TRBV21-1 has pseudogene status. The CDR3 is made up of 19 amino acids. CDR3 coding DNA: TGTGCCAGCAGCAAAGGTAGGTCAGGCCCCCATTATAGCAATCAGCCCCAGCATTTT. It encodes CASSKGRSGPHYSNQPQHF.

The V call is TRBV20-1, the J call TRBJ2-1; 7 bases map to TRBD2. This CDR3 spans 13 amino acids. The germline V gene encodes CDR1 DFQATT and CDR2 SNEGSKA (reference sequence). V lost 3 bases and J lost 5; bases outside the gene matches: 4. CDR3 sequence: CSASGGTNNEQFF. The CDR3 region has the DNA TGCAGTGCTAGTGGTGGGACTAACAATGAGCAGTTCTTC.

The chain uses TRBV4-2 and TRBJ2-5; 10 bases align to TRBD2. V lost 2 bases to trimming and J lost 7 bases; unmatched junction nucleotides: 10. This CDR3 has 16 amino acids. Germline V gene sequence: CDR1 LGHNA, CDR2 YNFKEQ. CDR3 residues: CASSQKIRSSGGTQYF. In DNA, the CDR3 is TGTGCCAGCAGCCAAAAAATTCGTTCTAGCGGGGGGACCCAGTACTTC.